The T cell receptor (beta chain) under discussion was sequenced for a study of CD8 T cells in ankylosing spondylitis. Points from the study as a whole: A TCR beta motif of eight highly homologous variants appeared characteristic of ankylosing spondylitis blood. Within peripheral blood, clones linked to disease were CD8+ and relatively rare. Disease-linked clones reportedly showed significant enrichment in matched ankylosing spondylitis synovial fluid.

This clonotype was seen ten or more times. What it recognizes is unknown. The V gene's germline CDR1 is MNHEY and CDR2 SVGAGI. V lost 6 bases to trimming and J lost 4 bases; unmatched junction nucleotides: 3. The CDR3 is 14 residues long. TCR beta libraries were made by quantitative 5'-RACE with molecular barcodes. From the 5' RACE reads, TCRdb called clonotypes with MiXCR, one entry per CDR3 protein. The top ten hold roughly 15% of the sample, which has about 160,000 distinct CDR3 sequences, 9.8% seen once. The sample taken for sequencing was blood, either unsorted or a sorted T cell fraction (not recorded which). The genes are TRBV6-5 and TRBJ2-3, with TRBD2 identical over 11 bases. The sequence was obtained from a female donor with ankylosing spondylitis or in good health (not recorded which). The CDR3 DNA sequence: TGTGCCAGCAGCTTAGCGGGAGGGGCAGATACGCAGTATTTT. Its protein product is CASSLAGGADTQYF.